The 3 T cell receptor beta chains below were found in one sample sequenced in a study of T cell responses to AZD1222 COVID-19 vaccine. Libraries were prepared by immunoSEQ multiplex PCR; TCRdb keeps only in-frame clonotypes and omits some of them. Of tens of thousands of clones in the sample, 80% to 90% were seen once. Sequencing was performed on peripheral blood, taken 28 days after the second AZD1222 dose. Receptors were obtained from an adult who received the AZD1222 COVID-19 vaccine.

This clone was found once. CDR3 sequence (DNA): TGTGCCAGCAGCCCGGGACTAGCCTTCAATGAGCAGTTCTTC. Translation gives CASSPGLAFNEQFF. V usage is TRBV13 and J usage is TRBJ2-1; TRBD2 matches at 9 bases. Germline trimming cut 5 bases from V and 6 bases from J; bases unmatched to any gene: 5. Germline V gives CDR1 PRHDT, CDR2 FYEKMQ (reference sequence). This CDR3 has 14 residues.

The chain uses TRBV28 and TRBJ2-5, with D maybe TRBD2 (6 bases). The CDR3 loop spans 16 amino acids. Per the germline V gene, CDR1 is MDHEN and CDR2 is SYDVKM. V was pared by 5 bases and J by 7 bases, with 23 bases between. The CDR3 spells CASSPSLSGPGGTQYF. For the CDR3, the DNA is TGTGCCAGCAGTCCCTCCCTTAGCGGCCCTGGGGGGACCCAGTACTTC.

The genes are TRBV2 and TRBJ2-3; unclear D gene. V lost 6 bases to trimming and J lost 0 bases, with 13 bases between them. Germline V lookup: CDR1 SNHLY, CDR2 FYNNEI. This CDR3 region has 15 residues. The CDR3 sequence is CASRFLAKSTDTQYF. For the CDR3, the DNA is TGTGCCAGCAGATTTTTGGCAAAGAGCACAGATACGCAGTATTTT.